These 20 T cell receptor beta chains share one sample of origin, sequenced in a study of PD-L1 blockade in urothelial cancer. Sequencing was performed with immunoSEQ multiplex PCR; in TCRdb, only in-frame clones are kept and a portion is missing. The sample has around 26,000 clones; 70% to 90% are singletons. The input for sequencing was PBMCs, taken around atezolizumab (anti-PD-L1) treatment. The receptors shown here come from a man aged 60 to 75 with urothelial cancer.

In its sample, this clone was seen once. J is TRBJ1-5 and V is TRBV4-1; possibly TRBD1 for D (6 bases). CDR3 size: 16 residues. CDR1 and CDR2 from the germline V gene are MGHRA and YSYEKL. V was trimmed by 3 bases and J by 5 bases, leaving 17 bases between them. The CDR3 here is CASSHRQGMVDQPQHF. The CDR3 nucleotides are TGCGCCAGCAGCCATCGCCAGGGGATGGTTGATCAGCCCCAGCATTTT.

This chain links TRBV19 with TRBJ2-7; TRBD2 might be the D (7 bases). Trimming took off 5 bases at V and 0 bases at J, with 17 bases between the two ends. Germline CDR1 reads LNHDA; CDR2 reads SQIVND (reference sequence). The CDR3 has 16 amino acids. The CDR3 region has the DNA TGTGCCAGTAGTTACCGCGGGGGCGGGAGCTCCTACGAGCAGTACTTC. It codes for CASSYRGGGSSYEQYF.

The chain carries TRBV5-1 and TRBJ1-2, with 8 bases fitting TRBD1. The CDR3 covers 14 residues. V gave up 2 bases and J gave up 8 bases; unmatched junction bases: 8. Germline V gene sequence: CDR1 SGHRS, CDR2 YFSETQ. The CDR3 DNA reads TGCGCCAGCAGCTTCCAAGACAGGGGCGAGGGCTACACCTTC. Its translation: CASSFQDRGEGYTF.

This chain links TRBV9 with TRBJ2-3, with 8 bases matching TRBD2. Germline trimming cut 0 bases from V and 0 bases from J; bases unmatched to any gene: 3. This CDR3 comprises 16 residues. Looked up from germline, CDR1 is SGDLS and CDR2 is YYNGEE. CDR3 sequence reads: CASSVGTSGSTDTQYF. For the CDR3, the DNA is TGTGCCAGCAGCGTAGGCACTAGCGGAAGCACAGATACGCAGTATTTT.

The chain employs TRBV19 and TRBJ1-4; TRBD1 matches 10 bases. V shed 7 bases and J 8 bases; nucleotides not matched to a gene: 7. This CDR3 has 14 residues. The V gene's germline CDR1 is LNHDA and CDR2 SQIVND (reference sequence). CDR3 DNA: TGTGCCAGTACCCAGACAGGGGGCTTAGAAAAACTGTTTTTT. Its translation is CASTQTGGLEKLFF. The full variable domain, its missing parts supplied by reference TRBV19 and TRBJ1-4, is DGGITQSPKYLFRKEGQNVTLSCEQNLNHDAMYWYRQDPGQGLRLIYYSQIVNDFQKGDIAEGYSVSREKKESFPLTVTSAQKNPTAFYLCASTQTGGLEKLFFGSGTQLSVL.

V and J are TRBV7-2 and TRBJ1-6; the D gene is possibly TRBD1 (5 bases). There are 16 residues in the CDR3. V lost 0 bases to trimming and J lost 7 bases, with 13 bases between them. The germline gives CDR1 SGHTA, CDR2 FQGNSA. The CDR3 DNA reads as TGTGCCAGCAGCTTAGCGCCCGGGGGTGAAAATTCACCCCTCCACTTT. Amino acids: CASSLAPGGENSPLHF.

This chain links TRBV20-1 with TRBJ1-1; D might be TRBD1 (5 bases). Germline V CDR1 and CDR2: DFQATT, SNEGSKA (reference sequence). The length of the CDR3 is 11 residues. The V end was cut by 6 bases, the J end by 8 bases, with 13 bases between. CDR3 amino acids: CSAKQVTEAFF. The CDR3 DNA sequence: TGCAGTGCAAAACAGGTTACAGAAGCTTTCTTT.

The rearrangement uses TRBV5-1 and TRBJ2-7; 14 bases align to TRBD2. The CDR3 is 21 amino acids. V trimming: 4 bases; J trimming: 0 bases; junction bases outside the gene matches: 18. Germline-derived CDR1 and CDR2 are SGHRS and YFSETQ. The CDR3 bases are TGCGCCAGCAGCGCGTACAGGTTTTTGGGACTAGCGGGGGAGAACTCCTACGAGCAGTACTTC. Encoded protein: CASSAYRFLGLAGENSYEQYF.

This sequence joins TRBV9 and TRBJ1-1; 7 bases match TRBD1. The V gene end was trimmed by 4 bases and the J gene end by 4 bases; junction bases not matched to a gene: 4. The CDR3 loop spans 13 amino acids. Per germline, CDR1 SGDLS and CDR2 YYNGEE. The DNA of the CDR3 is TGTGCCAGCAGCCCCGGGGACAGCACTGAAGCTTTCTTT. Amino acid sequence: CASSPGDSTEAFF.

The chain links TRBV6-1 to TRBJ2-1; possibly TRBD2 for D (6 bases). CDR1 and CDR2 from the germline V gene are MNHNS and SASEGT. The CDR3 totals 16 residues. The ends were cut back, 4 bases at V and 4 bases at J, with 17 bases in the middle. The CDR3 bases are TGTGCCAGCAGTGTGATTCTCGGGACTGAATACAATGAGCAGTTCTTC. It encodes CASSVILGTEYNEQFF.

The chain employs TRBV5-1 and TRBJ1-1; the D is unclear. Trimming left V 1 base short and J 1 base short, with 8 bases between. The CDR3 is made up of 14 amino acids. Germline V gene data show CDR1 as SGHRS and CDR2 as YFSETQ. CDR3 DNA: TGCGCCAGCAGCTTGTCTCCGGGGAACACTGAAGCTTTCTTT. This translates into CASSLSPGNTEAFF. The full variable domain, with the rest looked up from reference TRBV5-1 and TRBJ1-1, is KAGVTQTPRYLIKTRGQQVTLSCSPISGHRSVSWYQQTPGQGLQFLFEYFSETQRNKGNFPGRFSGRQFSNSRSEMNVSTLELGDSALYLCASSLSPGNTEAFFGQGTRLTVV.

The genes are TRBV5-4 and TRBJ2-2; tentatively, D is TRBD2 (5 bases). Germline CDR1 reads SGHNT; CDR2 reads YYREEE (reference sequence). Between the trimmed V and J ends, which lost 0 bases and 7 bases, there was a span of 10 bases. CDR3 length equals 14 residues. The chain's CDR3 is CASSLARTGGELFF. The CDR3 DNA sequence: TGTGCCAGCAGCTTGGCTAGGACTGGCGGGGAGCTGTTTTTT.

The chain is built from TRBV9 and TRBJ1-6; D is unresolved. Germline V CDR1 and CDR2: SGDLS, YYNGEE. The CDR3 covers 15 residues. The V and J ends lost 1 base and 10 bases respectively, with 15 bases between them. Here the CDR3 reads CASSVLPTDRSPLHF. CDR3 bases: TGTGCCAGCAGCGTACTACCCACCGATCGATCACCCCTCCACTTT.

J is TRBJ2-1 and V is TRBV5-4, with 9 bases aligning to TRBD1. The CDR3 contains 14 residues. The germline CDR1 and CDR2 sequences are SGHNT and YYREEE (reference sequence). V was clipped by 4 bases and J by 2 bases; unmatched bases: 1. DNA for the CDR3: TGTGCCAGCAGCAGGGACAGGGCCTACAATGAGCAGTTCTTC. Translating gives CASSRDRAYNEQFF.

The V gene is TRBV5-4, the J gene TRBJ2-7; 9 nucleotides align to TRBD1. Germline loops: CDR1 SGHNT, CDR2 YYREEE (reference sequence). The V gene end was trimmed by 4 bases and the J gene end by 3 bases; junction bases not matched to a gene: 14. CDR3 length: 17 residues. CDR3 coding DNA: TGTGCCAGCAGCCTCCACCCCAGGACAGGGGACTACTACGAGCAGTACTTC. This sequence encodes CASSLHPRTGDYYEQYF.

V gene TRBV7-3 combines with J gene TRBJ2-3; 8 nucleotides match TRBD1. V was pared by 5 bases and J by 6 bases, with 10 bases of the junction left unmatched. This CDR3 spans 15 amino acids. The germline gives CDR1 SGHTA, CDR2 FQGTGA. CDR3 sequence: CASSVRTGNLDTQYF. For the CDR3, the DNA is TGTGCCAGCAGCGTAAGGACAGGGAATTTGGATACGCAGTATTTT.

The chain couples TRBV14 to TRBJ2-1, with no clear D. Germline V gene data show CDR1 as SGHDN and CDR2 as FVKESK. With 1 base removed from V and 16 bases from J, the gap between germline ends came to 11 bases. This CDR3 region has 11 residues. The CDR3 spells CASSQVSDIFF. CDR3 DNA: TGTGCCAGCAGCCAAGTATCTGACATTTTCTTC. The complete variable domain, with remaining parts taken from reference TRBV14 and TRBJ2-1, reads EAGVTQFPSHSVIEKGQTVTLRCDPISGHDNLYWYRRVMGKEIKFLLHFVKESKQDESGMPNNRFLAERTGGTYSTLKVQPAELEDSGVYFCASSQVSDIFFGPGTRLTVL.

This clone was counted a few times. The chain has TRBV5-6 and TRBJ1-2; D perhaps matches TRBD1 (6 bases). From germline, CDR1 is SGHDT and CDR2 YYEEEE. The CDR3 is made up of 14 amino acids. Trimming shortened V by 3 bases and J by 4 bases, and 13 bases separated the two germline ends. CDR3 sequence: CASSWGDRTYGYTF. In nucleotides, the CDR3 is TGTGCCAGCAGCTGGGGAGACAGGACCTATGGCTACACCTTC.

This CDR3 is CASSDRTGRSYEQYF. The CDR3 bases are TGTGCCAGCAGTGACCGGACAGGGCGCTCCTACGAGCAGTACTTC. This chain uses TRBV6-1 with TRBJ2-7; 8 nucleotides line up with TRBD1. This CDR3 is built from 15 residues. The germline CDR1 and CDR2 sequences are MNHNS and SASEGT. V was clipped by 3 bases and J by 0 bases; unmatched bases: 4.

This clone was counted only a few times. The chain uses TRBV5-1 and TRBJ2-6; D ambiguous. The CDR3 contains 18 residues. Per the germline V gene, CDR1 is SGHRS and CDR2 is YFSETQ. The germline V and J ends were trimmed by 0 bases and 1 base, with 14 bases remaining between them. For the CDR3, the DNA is TGCGCCAGCAGCTTGGGCGCCTCACTCCAATCTGGGGCCAACGTCCTGACTTTC. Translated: CASSLGASLQSGANVLTF.